This is a list of T cell receptor beta chains from one sample in a study of T-cell memory formation after mild COVID-19. TCRdb re-called the 5' RACE reads with MiXCR, one entry per CDR3 protein. Counted here are around 430,000 distinct CDR3 sequences, roughly 15% occurring once; the ten biggest clones make up around a fifth. The specimen was PBMCs or a T cell subset sorted from them (not recorded which). The receptor set was obtained from a young man who had mild COVID-19 (a few samples of this study predate the infection). Cell type and time point are not known. CDR3s include the opening cysteine and the closing phenylalanine or tryptophan. A D gene is named only where the DNA matches it firmly. A row's size may be missing; if present it is once, few, many or a size class.

j_call | v_call | d_call | clone_size | cdr3_aa | cdr3_nt
TRBJ1-5 | TRBV7-2 | - | - | CASSLAHPQPQHF | TGTGCCAGCAGCTTAGCGCATCCCCAGCCCCAGCATTTT
TRBJ2-7 | TRBV2 | - | few | CASSEGTGPRYEQYF | TGTGCCAGCAGTGAAGGTACGGGGCCGAGGTACGAGCAGTACTTC
TRBJ1-4 | TRBV7-2 | - | - | CASSLEVGRAGKKLFF | TGTGCCAGCAGCTTAGAAGTAGGCAGGGCCGGGAAAAAACTGTTTTTT
TRBJ2-7 | TRBV20-1 | - | few | CSASKDSYEQYF | TGCAGTGCTAGTAAAGACAGTTACGAGCAGTACTTC
TRBJ2-1 | TRBV14 | - | few | CASSQGLGNEQFF | TGTGCCAGCAGCCAGGGGTTGGGTAATGAGCAGTTCTTC
TRBJ2-6 | TRBV5-4 | - | - | CASSFPLSGANVLTF | TGTGCCAGCAGCTTCCCCCTCTCTGGGGCCAACGTCCTGACTTTC
TRBJ2-1 | TRBV7-7 | - | - | CASSLDGTHRNEQFF | TGTGCCAGCAGCTTAGACGGGACTCATCGCAATGAGCAGTTCTTC
TRBJ2-1 | TRBV9 | - | few | CASSVVGVGEQFF | TGTGCCAGCAGCGTAGTCGGGGTCGGTGAGCAGTTCTTC
TRBJ2-3 | TRBV18 | TRBD1 | - | CASSPRVDRGFSTDTQYF | TGTGCCAGCTCACCACGTGTAGACAGGGGTTTTAGCACAGATACGCAGTATTTT
TRBJ1-2 | TRBV7-9 | - | few | CASSSGPLEGYTF | TGTGCCAGCAGCTCAGGACCGCTCGAAGGCTACACCTTC
TRBJ2-5 | TRBV6-2/TRBV6-3 | TRBD1 | - | CASSLSTGQATQYF | TGTGCCAGCAGTCTCTCGACAGGACAGGCGACCCAGTACTTC
TRBJ2-6 | TRBV6-6 | TRBD1 | - | CASSPGQGRSGANVLTF | TGTGCCAGCAGTCCAGGACAGGGTCGTTCTGGGGCCAACGTCCTGACTTTC
TRBJ2-3 | TRBV7-2 | TRBD2 | - | CASSSPLAGMDTDTQYF | TGTGCCAGCAGTTCCCCACTAGCGGGCATGGACACAGATACGCAGTATTTT
TRBJ2-3 | TRBV12-3/TRBV12-4 | - | few | CASSLSVGVNTQYF | TGTGCCAGCAGTTTAAGTGTGGGGGTGAATACGCAGTATTTT
TRBJ1-6 | TRBV5-1 | - | - | CASSSHGQASSPLHF | TGCGCCAGCAGCTCCCATGGGCAGGCTAGTTCACCCCTCCACTTT
TRBJ2-1 | TRBV6-5 | - | few | CASSYSTGPEQFF | TGTGCCAGCAGTTACTCGACCGGGCCTGAGCAGTTCTTC
TRBJ2-1 | TRBV5-1 | TRBD2 | few | CASSPAGVLYNEQFF | TGCGCCAGCAGCCCAGCGGGGGTTCTCTACAATGAGCAGTTCTTC
TRBJ2-1 | TRBV29-1 | TRBD2 | - | CSGRSTSGGDNEQFF | TGCAGCGGACGGTCGACTAGCGGGGGGGACAATGAGCAGTTCTTC
TRBJ2-3 | TRBV4-2 | TRBD2 | - | CASSLPSGGADTQYF | TGTGCCAGCAGCCTACCTAGCGGGGGGGCAGATACGCAGTATTTT
TRBJ1-6 | TRBV10-3 | TRBD1 | - | CAISDGQEKSPLHF | TGTGCCATCAGTGACGGACAGGAGAAGTCACCCCTCCACTTT
TRBJ2-3 | TRBV6-6 | - | - | CASRFGPGKGPDTQYF | TGTGCCAGCAGATTTGGGCCAGGCAAGGGCCCAGATACGCAGTATTTT
TRBJ1-2 | TRBV15 | - | - | CATSREMDFGYTF | TGTGCCACCAGCAGAGAGATGGACTTTGGCTACACCTTC
TRBJ1-1 | TRBV5-1 | - | few | CASSPSVGGGTEAFF | TGCGCCAGCAGCCCATCGGTTGGGGGGGGCACTGAAGCTTTCTTT
TRBJ2-5 | TRBV7-8 | - | many | CASSGRQGQTQYF | TGTGCCAGCAGCGGGAGGCAGGGTCAGACCCAGTACTTC